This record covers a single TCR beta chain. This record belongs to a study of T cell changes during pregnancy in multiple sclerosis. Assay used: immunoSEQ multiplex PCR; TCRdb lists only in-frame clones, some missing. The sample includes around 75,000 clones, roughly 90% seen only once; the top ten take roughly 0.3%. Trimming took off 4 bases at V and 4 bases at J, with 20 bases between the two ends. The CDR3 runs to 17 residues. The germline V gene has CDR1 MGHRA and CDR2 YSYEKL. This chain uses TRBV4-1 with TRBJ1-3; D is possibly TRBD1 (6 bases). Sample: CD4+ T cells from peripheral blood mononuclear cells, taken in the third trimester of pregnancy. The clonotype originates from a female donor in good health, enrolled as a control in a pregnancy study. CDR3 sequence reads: CASSRGGGGASGNTIYF. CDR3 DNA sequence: TGCGCCAGCAGCCGCGGGGGCGGGGGGGCATCGGGAAACACCATATATTTT.